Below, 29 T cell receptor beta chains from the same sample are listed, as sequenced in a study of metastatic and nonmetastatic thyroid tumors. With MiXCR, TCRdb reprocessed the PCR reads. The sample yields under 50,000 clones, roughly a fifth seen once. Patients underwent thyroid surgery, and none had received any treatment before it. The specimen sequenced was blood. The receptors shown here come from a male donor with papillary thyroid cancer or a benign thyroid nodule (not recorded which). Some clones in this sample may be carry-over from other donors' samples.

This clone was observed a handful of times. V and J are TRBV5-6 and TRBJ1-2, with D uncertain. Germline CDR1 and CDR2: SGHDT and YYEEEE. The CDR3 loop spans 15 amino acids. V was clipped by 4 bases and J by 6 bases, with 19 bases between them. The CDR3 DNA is TGTGCCAGCAGCGGATGGGTCCTGCTAACGGATGGCTACACCTTC. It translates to CASSGWVLLTDGYTF.

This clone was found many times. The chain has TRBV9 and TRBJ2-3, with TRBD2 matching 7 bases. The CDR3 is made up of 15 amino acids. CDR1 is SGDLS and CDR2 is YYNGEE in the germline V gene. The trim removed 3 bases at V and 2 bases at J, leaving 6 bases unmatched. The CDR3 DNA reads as TGTGCCAGCAGCGAAACCGGGACTAACACAGATACGCAGTATTTT. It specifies CASSETGTNTDTQYF.

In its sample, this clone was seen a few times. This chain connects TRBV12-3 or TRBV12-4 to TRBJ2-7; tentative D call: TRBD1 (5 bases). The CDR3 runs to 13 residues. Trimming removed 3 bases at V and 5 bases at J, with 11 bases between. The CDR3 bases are TGTGCCAGCAGTTTTCAGGGATTCGACGAGCAGTACTTC. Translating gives CASSFQGFDEQYF.

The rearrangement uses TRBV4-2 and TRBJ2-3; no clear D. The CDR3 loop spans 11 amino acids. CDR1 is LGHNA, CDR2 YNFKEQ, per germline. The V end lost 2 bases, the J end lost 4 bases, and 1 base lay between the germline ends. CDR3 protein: CASSQSDTQYF. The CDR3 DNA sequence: TGTGCCAGCAGCCAATCAGATACGCAGTATTTT.

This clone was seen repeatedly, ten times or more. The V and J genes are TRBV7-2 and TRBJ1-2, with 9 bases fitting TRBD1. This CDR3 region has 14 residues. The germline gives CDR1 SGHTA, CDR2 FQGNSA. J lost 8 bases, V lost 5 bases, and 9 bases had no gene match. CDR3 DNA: TGTGCCAGCAGCCGGGGACAGGGCTTGGGGGGCTACACCTTC. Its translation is CASSRGQGLGGYTF. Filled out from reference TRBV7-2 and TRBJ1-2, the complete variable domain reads GAGVSQSPSNKVTEKGKDVELRCDPISGHTALYWYRQSLGQGLEFLIYFQGNSAPDKSGLPSDRFSAERTGGSVSTLTIQRTQQEDSAVYLCASSRGQGLGGYTFGSGTRLTVV.

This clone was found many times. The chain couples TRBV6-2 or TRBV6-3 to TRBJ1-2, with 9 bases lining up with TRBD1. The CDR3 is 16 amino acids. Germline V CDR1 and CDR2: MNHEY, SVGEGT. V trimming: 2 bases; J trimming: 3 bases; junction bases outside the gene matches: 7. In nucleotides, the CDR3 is TGTGCCAGCAGTTACAATCCGGGACAGGGTGACTATGGCTACACCTTC. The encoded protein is CASSYNPGQGDYGYTF.

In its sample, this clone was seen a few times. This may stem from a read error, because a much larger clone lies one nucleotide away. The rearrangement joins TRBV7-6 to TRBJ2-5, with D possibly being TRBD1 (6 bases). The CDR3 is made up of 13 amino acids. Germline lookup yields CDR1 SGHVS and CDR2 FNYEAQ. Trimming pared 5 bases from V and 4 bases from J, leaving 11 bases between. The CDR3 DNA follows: TGTGCCAGCAGCAGGGACATAGCAGAGACCCAGTACTTC. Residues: CASSRDIAETQYF. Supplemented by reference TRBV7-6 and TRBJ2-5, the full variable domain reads GAGVSQSPRYKVTKRGQDVALRCDPISGHVSLYWYRQALGQGPEFLTYFNYEAQQDKSGLPNDRFSAERPEGSISTLTIQRTEQRDSAMYRCASSRDIAETQYFGPGTRLLVL.

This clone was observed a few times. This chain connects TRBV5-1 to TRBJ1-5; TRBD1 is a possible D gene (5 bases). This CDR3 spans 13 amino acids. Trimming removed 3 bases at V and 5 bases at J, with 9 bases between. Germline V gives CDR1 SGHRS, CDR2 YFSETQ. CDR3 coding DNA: TGCGCCAGCAGCTCGGGACGAGATCAGCCCCAGCATTTT. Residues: CASSSGRDQPQHF.

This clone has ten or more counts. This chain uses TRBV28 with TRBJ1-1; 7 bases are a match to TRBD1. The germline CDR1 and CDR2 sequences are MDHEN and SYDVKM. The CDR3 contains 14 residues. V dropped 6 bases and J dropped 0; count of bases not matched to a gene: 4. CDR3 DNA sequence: TGTGCCAGCAGATACAGGGGCGTGAACACTGAAGCTTTCTTT. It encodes CASRYRGVNTEAFF.

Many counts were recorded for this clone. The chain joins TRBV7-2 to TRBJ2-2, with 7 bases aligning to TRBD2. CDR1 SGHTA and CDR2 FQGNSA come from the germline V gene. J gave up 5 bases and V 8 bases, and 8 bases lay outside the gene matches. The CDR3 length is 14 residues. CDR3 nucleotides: TGTGCCAGCTTGTGGGGGGGTGATACCGGGGAGCTGTTTTTT. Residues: CASLWGGDTGELFF.

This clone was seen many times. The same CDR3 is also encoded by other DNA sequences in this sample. CDR3 DNA sequence: TGTGCCAGCAGTTCGGGGGAGCGGCGCTCTGGGGCCAACGTCCTGACTTTC. This codes for CASSSGERRSGANVLTF. The rearrangement joins TRBV28 to TRBJ2-6, with D possibly TRBD2 on 6 matching bases. From germline, CDR1 is MDHEN and CDR2 SYDVKM. V was clipped by 4 bases and J by 0 bases, with 13 bases between them. The CDR3 spans 17 residues.

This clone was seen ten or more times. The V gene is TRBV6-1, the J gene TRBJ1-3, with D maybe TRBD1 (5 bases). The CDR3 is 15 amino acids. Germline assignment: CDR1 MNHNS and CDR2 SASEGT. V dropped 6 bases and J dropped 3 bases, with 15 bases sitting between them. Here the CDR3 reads CASRVQAWDGNTIYF. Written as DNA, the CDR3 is TGTGCCAGCAGAGTACAGGCCTGGGATGGAAACACCATATATTTT.

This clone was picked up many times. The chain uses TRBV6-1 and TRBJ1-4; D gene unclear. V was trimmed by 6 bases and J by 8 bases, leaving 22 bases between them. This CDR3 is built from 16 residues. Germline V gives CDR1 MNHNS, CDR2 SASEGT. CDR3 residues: CASSPKPSLLPEKLFF. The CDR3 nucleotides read TGTGCCAGCAGCCCCAAGCCTAGTCTCCTTCCCGAAAAACTGTTTTTT.

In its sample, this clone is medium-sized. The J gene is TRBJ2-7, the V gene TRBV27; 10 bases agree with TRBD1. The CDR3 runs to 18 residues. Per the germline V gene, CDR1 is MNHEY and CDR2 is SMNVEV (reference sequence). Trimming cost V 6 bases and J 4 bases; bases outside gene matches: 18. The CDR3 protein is CASSPGTGAPRRPYEQYF. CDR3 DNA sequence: TGTGCCAGCAGCCCGGGGACAGGGGCTCCGAGACGGCCTTACGAGCAGTACTTC.

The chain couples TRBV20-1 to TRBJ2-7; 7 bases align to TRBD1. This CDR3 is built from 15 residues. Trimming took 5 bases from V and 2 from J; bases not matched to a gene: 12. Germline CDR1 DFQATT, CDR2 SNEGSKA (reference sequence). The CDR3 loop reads CSARNPGQNTYEQYF. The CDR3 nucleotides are TGCAGTGCTCGTAATCCGGGACAGAATACCTACGAGCAGTACTTC.

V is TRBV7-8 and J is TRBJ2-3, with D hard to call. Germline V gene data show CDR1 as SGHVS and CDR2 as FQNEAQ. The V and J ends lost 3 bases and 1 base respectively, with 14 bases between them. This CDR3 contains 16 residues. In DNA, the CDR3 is TGTGCCAGCAGCTTGTCGGAAGGACGGGGCACAGATACGCAGTATTTT. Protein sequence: CASSLSEGRGTDTQYF. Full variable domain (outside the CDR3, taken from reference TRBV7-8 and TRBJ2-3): GAGVSQSPRYKVAKRGQDVALRCDPISGHVSLFWYQQALGQGPEFLTYFQNEAQLDKSGLPSDRFFAERPEGSVSTLKIQRTQQEDSAVYLCASSLSEGRGTDTQYFGPGTRLTVL.

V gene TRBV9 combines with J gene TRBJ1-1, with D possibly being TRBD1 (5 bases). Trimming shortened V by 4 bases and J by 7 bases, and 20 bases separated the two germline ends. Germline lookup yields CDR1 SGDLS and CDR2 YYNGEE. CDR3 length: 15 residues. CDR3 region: CASSSDWGGAGEAFF. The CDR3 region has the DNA TGTGCCAGCAGCTCGGATTGGGGCGGGGCTGGTGAAGCTTTCTTT.

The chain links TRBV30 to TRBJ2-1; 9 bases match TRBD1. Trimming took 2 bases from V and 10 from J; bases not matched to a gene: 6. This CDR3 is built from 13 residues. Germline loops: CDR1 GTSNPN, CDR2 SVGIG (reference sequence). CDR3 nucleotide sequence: TGTGCCTGGAGTCCCGGGACAGGGATCGAGCAGTTCTTC. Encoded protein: CAWSPGTGIEQFF.

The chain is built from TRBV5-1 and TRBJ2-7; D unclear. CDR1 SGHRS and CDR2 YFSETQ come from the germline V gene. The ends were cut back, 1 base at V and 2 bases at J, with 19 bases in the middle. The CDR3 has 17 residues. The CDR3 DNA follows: TGCGCCAGCAGCTTGACCCTAACCGCAGGCTTGCCCTACGAGCAGTACTTC. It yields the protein CASSLTLTAGLPYEQYF.

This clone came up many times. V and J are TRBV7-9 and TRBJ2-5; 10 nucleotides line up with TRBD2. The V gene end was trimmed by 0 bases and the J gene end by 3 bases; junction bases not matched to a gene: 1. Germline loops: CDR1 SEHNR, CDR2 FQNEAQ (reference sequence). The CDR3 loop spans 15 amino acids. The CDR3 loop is CASSLASGGKETQYF. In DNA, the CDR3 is TGTGCCAGCAGCTTAGCTAGCGGGGGGAAAGAGACCCAGTACTTC.

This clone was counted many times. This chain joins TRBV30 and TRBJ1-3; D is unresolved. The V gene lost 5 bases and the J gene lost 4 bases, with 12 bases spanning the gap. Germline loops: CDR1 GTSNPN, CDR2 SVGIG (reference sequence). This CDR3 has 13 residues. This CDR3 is CAWGNNGGNTIYF. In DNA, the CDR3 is TGTGCCTGGGGTAACAATGGGGGAAACACCATATATTTT. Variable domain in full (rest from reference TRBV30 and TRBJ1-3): SQTIHQWPATLVQPVGSPLSLECTVEGTSNPNLYWYRQAAGRGLQLLFYSVGIGQISSEVPQNLSASRPQDRQFILSSKKLLLSDSGFYLCAWGNNGGNTIYFGEGSWLTVV.

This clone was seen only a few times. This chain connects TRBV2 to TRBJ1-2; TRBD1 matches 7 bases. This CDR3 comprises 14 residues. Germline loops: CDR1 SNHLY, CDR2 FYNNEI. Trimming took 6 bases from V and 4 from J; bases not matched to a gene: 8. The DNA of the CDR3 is TGTGCCAGCAGCGACAGGGCGGGGATCTATGGCTACACCTTC. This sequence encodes CASSDRAGIYGYTF.

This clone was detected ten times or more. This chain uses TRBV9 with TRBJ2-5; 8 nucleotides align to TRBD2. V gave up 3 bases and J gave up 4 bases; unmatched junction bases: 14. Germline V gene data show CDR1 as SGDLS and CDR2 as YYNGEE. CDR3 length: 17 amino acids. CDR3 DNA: TGTGCCAGCAGCGCTGTCCCGTCCTCGGGGGGGCGAGAGACCCAGTACTTC. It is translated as CASSAVPSSGGRETQYF.

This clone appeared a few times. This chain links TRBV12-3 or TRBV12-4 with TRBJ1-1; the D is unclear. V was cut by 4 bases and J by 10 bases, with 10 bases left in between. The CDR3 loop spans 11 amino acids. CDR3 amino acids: CASSSRRLAFF. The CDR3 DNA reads TGTGCCAGCAGTTCCCGCAGGCTAGCTTTCTTT.

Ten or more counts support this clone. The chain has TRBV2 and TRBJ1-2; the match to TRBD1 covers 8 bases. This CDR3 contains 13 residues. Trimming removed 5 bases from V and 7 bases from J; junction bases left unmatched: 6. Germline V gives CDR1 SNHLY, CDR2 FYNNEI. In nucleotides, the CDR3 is TGTGCCAGCAGTCTGAACAGGGGGGTTGGCTACACCTTC. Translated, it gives CASSLNRGVGYTF.

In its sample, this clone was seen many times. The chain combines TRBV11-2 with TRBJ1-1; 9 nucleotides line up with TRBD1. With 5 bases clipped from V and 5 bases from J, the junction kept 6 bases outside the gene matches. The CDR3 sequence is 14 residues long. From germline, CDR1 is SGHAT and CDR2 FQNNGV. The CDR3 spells CASSPQGAGTEAFF. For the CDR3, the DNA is TGTGCCAGCAGCCCACAGGGGGCAGGGACTGAAGCTTTCTTT.

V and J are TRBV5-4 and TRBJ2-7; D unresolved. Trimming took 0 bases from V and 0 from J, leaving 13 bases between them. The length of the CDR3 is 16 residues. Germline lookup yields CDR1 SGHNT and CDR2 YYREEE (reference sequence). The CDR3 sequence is CASSLGGNSGSYEQYF. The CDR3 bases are TGTGCCAGCAGCTTGGGTGGAAACTCAGGCTCCTACGAGCAGTACTTC.

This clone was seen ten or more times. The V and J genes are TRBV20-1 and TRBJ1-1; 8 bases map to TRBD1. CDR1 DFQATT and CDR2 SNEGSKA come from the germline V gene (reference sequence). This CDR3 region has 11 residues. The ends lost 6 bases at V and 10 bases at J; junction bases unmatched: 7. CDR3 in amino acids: CSAEDRVGAFF. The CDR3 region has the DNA TGCAGTGCCGAGGACAGGGTGGGAGCTTTCTTT.

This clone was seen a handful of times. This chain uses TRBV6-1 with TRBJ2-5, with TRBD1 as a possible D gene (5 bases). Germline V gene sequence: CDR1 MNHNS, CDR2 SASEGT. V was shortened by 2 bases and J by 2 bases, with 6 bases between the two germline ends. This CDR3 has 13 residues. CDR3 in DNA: TGTGCCAGCAGTGAACAGGGTCAAGAGACCCAGTACTTC. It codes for CASSEQGQETQYF.